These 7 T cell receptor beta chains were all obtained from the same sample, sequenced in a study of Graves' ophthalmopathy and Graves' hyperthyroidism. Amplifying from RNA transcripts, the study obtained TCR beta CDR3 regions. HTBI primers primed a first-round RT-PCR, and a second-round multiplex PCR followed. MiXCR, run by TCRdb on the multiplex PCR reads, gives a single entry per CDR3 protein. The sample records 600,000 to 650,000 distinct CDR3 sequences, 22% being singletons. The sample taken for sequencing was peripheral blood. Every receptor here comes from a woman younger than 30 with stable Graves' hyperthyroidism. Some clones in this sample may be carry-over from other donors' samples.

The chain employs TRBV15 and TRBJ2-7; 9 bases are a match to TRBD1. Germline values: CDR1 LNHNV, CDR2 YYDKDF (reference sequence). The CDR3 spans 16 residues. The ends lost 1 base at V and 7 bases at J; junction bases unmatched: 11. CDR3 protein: CATSRARQGEVNEQYF. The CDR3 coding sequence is TGTGCCACCAGCAGAGCAAGACAGGGGGAGGTAAATGAGCAGTACTTC.

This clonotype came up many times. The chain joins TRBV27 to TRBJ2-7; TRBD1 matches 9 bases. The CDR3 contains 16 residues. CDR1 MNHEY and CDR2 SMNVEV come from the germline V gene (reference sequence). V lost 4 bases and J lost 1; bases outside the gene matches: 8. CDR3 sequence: CASSSPGTGLSYEQYF. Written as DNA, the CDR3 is TGTGCCAGCAGTTCTCCGGGGACAGGGTTGTCCTACGAGCAGTACTTC.

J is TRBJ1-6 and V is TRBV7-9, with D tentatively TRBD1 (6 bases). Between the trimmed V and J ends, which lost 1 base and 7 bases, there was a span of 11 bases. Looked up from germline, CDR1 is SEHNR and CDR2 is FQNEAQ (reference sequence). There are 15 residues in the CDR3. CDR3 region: CASSLGGATNSPLHF. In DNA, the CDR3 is TGTGCCAGCAGCTTAGGGGGGGCAACGAATTCACCCCTCCACTTT. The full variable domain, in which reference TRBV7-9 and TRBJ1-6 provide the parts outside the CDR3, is DTGVSQNPRHKITKRGQNVTFRCDPISEHNRLYWYRQTLGQGPEFLTYFQNEAQLEKSRLLSDRFSAERPKGSFSTLEIQRTEQGDSAMYLCASSLGGATNSPLHFGNGTRLTVT.

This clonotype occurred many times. CDR3 region: CASSVSGVFQETQYF. The CDR3 bases are TGTGCCAGCAGCGTATCAGGGGTATTTCAGGAGACCCAGTACTTC. This sequence joins TRBV9 and TRBJ2-5, with D tentatively TRBD1 (6 bases). V was cut by 1 base and J by 5 bases, with 15 bases left in between. Germline lookup yields CDR1 SGDLS and CDR2 YYNGEE. This CDR3 spans 15 amino acids.

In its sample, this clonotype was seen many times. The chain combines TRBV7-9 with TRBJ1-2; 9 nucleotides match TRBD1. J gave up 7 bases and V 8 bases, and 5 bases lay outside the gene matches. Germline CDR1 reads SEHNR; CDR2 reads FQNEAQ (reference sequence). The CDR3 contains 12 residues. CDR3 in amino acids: CASEQGARGYTF. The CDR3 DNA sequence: TGTGCCAGCGAACAGGGGGCCCGTGGCTACACCTTC.

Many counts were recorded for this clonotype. CDR3 sequence: CATSRDRKGSSGNTIYF. In nucleotides, the CDR3 is TGTGCCACCAGCAGAGATCGCAAGGGGAGCTCTGGAAACACCATATATTTT. The V call is TRBV15, the J call TRBJ1-3; possible D gene TRBD1, 5 bases. Trimming stripped 0 bases from V and 0 bases from J, with 12 bases between. Germline V gene sequence: CDR1 LNHNV, CDR2 YYDKDF (reference sequence). The CDR3 extends over 17 amino acids. Variable domain in full (rest from reference TRBV15 and TRBJ1-3): DAMVIQNPRYQVTQFGKPVTLSCSQTLNHNVMYWYQQKSSQAPKLLFHYYDKDFNNEADTPDNFQSRRPNTSFCFLDIRSPGLGDTAMYLCATSRDRKGSSGNTIYFGEGSWLTVV.

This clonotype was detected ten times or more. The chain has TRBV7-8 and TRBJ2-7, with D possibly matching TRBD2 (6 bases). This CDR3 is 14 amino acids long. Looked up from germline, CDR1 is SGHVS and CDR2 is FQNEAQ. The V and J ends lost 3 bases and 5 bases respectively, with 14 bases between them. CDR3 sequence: CASSFGGRAHEQYF. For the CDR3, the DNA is TGTGCCAGCAGCTTCGGGGGACGCGCCCACGAGCAGTACTTC.